Listed below are T cell receptor beta chains from one sample, sequenced in a study of blood T cell repertoires in COVID-19. The data were produced by immunoSEQ multiplex PCR, yet TCRdb's version contains in-frame clones alone and is incomplete. The sample holds 250,000 to 350,000 clones, roughly 90% seen once. The source material was PBMCs or T cells enriched from blood (not recorded which). The source is a man between 60 and 70 years old who had recovered from COVID-19. CDR3s include the opening cysteine and the closing phenylalanine or tryptophan. A D gene is named only where the DNA matches it firmly. Clone size is not always given. Where it is, it says once, few, many or a class for expanded clones.

j_call | v_call | cdr3_length | clone_size | d_call | cdr3_aa | cdr3_nt
TRBJ1-4 | TRBV4-3 | 15 | NA | TRBD1 | CASSQGDRGYEKLFF | TGCGCCAGCAGCCAAGGTGACAGGGGCTATGAAAAACTGTTTTTT
TRBJ2-3 | TRBV9 | 14 | NA | NA | CASSVGDFTDTQYF | TGTGCCAGCAGCGTCGGGGATTTCACAGATACGCAGTATTTT
TRBJ2-1 | TRBV5-6 | 12 | NA | NA | CASSGGTPEQFF | TGTGCCAGCAGCGGTGGGACACCCGAGCAGTTCTTC
TRBJ2-1 | TRBV5-1 | 15 | NA | TRBD2 | CASRPGTSGSFEQFF | TGCGCCAGCAGGCCAGGGACTAGCGGGAGTTTTGAGCAGTTCTTC
TRBJ2-5 | TRBV19 | 15 | NA | TRBD1 | CASSIGQGQQETQYF | TGTGCCAGTAGTATAGGACAGGGACAGCAAGAGACCCAGTACTTC
TRBJ1-1 | TRBV18 | 15 | once | NA | CASSRWEGSNTEAFF | TGTGCCAGCTCTCGGTGGGAGGGTTCGAACACTGAAGCTTTCTTT
TRBJ2-7 | TRBV25-1 | 13 | NA | NA | CASNSDSSYEQYF | TGTGCCAGTAACTCGGACAGCTCCTACGAGCAGTACTTC
TRBJ1-2 | TRBV3-1/TRBV3-2 | 15 | NA | TRBD1 | CASSQQGALNYGYTF | TGTGCCAGCAGTCAACAGGGGGCGTTGAACTATGGCTACACCTTC
TRBJ1-4 | TRBV18 | 14 | NA | NA | CASPEEESNEKLFF | TGTGCCAGTCCAGAGGAAGAGAGTAATGAAAAACTGTTTTTT
TRBJ2-2 | TRBV7-9 | 13 | NA | NA | CAGRTQNTGELFF | TGTGCCGGGAGGACACAGAACACCGGGGAGCTGTTTTTT
TRBJ1-2 | TRBV15 | 14 | once | NA | CATSTGGERIGYTF | TGTGCCACCAGCACGGGGGGGGAAAGGATTGGCTACACCTTC
TRBJ2-2 | TRBV5-6 | 15 | few | NA | CASSHLSRDLGELFF | TGTGCCAGCAGCCACCTATCGCGGGACCTCGGGGAGCTGTTTTTT
TRBJ1-1 | TRBV30 | 13 | NA | NA | CAWSQGFGTEAFF | TGTGCCTGGAGTCAGGGGTTTGGCACTGAAGCTTTCTTT
TRBJ1-1 | TRBV3-1/TRBV3-2 | 13 | NA | NA | CASSPSDSYEAFF | TGTGCCAGCAGCCCAAGCGACAGCTACGAAGCTTTCTTT
TRBJ2-5 | TRBV19 | 12 | NA | TRBD1 | CASSIPTGPQYF | TGTGCCAGTAGTATCCCGACAGGGCCCCAGTACTTC
TRBJ2-2 | TRBV7-3 | 14 | many | NA | CASRPGRGSGELFF | TGTGCCAGCCGGCCAGGGCGAGGATCCGGGGAGCTGTTTTTT
TRBJ2-5 | TRBV2 | 15 | NA | TRBD1 | CALRRIQGAQETQYF | TGTGCCCTGCGAAGGATTCAGGGGGCCCAAGAGACCCAGTACTTC
TRBJ2-6 | TRBV5-4 | 15 | NA | NA | CASSFTGAGANVLTF | TGTGCCAGCAGCTTTACGGGGGCTGGGGCCAACGTCCTGACTTTC
TRBJ2-1 | TRBV6-6 | 16 | once | NA | CASRLSPTERSHEQFF | TGTGCCAGCAGGTTATCCCCCACGGAGAGAAGCCATGAGCAGTTCTTC
TRBJ1-2 | TRBV6-5 | 13 | NA | NA | CASRTLPERSYTF | TGTGCCAGCAGGACTCTCCCGGAGCGAAGCTACACCTTC
TRBJ2-1 | TRBV15 | 12 | NA | NA | CATSDLQKEQFF | TGTGCCACCAGTGATTTACAGAAAGAGCAGTTCTTC
TRBJ2-1 | TRBV24-1 | 16 | once | NA | CATSDLGDRPYNEQFF | TGTGCCACCAGTGATTTGGGTGACAGGCCATACAATGAGCAGTTCTTC
TRBJ1-1 | TRBV10-3 | 13 | NA | NA | CAISESPGTEAFF | TGTGCCATCAGTGAGTCACCGGGCACTGAAGCTTTCTTT
TRBJ1-6 | TRBV6-5 | 16 | NA | TRBD1 | CASSSTGTGTRSPLHF | TGTGCCAGCAGTTCCACCGGGACAGGGACGAGATCACCCCTCCACTTT
TRBJ2-5 | TRBV11-2 | 15 | NA | TRBD1 | CASTTTGAWAETQYF | TGTGCCAGCACCACGACAGGGGCGTGGGCGGAGACCCAGTACTTC
TRBJ2-1 | TRBV5-1 | 15 | NA | NA | CASSLEVGPYNEQFF | TGCGCCAGCAGCTTGGAAGTGGGGCCGTACAATGAGCAGTTCTTC
TRBJ1-1 | TRBV7-8 | 15 | NA | TRBD1 | CASSLAGQGEGEAFF | TGTGCCAGCAGCTTAGCAGGACAGGGTGAGGGTGAAGCTTTCTTT
TRBJ1-4 | TRBV7-2 | 13 | once | NA | CASSRRVDEKLFF | TGTGCCAGCAGCAGACGGGTCGATGAAAAACTGTTTTTT
TRBJ1-1 | TRBV7-2 | 15 | NA | NA | CASTHGGLGNTEAFF | TGTGCCAGCACCCACGGGGGGTTGGGGAACACTGAAGCTTTCTTT
TRBJ2-3 | TRBV3-1/TRBV3-2 | 16 | NA | TRBD2 | CASSPRAGGVTDTQYF | TGTGCCAGCAGCCCGAGAGCGGGGGGGGTCACAGATACGCAGTATTTT
TRBJ1-5 | TRBV2 | 13 | NA | TRBD1 | CASGGRGHQPQHF | TGTGCCAGCGGGGGCAGGGGGCATCAGCCCCAGCATTTT
TRBJ2-7 | TRBV20-1 | 14 | few | TRBD2 | CSASLAGGTGEQYF | TGCAGTGCTAGTCTAGCGGGAGGTACTGGCGAGCAGTACTTC
TRBJ1-5 | TRBV29-1 | 13 | NA | TRBD1 | CSVGQGNNQPQHF | TGCAGCGTGGGACAGGGGAACAATCAGCCCCAGCATTTT
TRBJ2-1 | TRBV5-4 | 16 | NA | NA | CASSLGPLSSYNEQFF | TGTGCCAGCAGCTTGGGCCCCCTAAGCTCCTACAATGAGCAGTTCTTC
TRBJ2-7 | TRBV15 | 15 | NA | NA | CATSSPGQSSYEQYF | TGTGCCACCAGCAGTCCGGGACAAAGCTCCTACGAGCAGTACTTC
TRBJ2-3 | TRBV5-1 | 17 | NA | TRBD2 | CASSLGAPSGSTDTQYF | TGCGCCAGCAGCTTGGGGGCCCCTAGCGGGAGCACAGATACGCAGTATTTT
TRBJ2-7 | TRBV27 | 14 | NA | NA | CASRSPGFSYEQYF | TGTGCCAGCAGAAGTCCAGGGTTTTCCTACGAGCAGTACTTC
TRBJ2-7 | TRBV2 | 12 | NA | NA | CASRPEYYEQYF | TGTGCCAGCAGGCCGGAGTACTACGAGCAGTACTTC
TRBJ2-1 | TRBV27 | 13 | NA | NA | CASSLSGDGKQFF | TGTGCCAGCAGTTTATCAGGGGATGGGAAGCAGTTCTTC
TRBJ1-4 | TRBV5-4 | 14 | few | NA | CASSLMGRGEKLFF | TGTGCCAGCAGCTTGATGGGGCGCGGTGAAAAACTGTTTTTT
TRBJ1-1 | TRBV9 | 14 | NA | NA | CASKRTDGGTEAFF | TGTGCCAGCAAAAGGACAGACGGTGGCACTGAAGCTTTCTTT
TRBJ2-4 | TRBV3-1/TRBV3-2 | 14 | NA | NA | CASSQALRRNIQYF | TGTGCCAGCAGCCAAGCCCTGAGGAGAAACATTCAGTACTTC
TRBJ1-4 | TRBV7-9 | 13 | NA | NA | CASSSRSDEKLFF | TGTGCCAGCAGCTCCCGGTCGGATGAAAAACTGTTTTTT
TRBJ1-2 | TRBV7-2 | 14 | NA | NA | CASSPGGTHYGYTF | TGTGCCAGCAGCCCAGGTGGCACACACTATGGCTACACCTTC
TRBJ1-2 | TRBV5-1 | 13 | NA | NA | CASSLPGQKTTYF | TGCGCCAGCAGCTTACCGGGACAAAAAACCACGTACTTC
TRBJ1-3 | TRBV2 | 14 | NA | NA | CASGGGDSGNTIYF | TGTGCCAGCGGTGGGGGAGACTCTGGAAACACCATATATTTT
TRBJ2-5 | TRBV2 | 14 | NA | NA | CASRITIGQETQYF | TGTGCCAGCAGAATTACAATTGGCCAAGAGACCCAGTACTTC
TRBJ2-3 | TRBV23-1 | 11 | NA | NA | CASRPADTQYF | TGCGCCAGCCGCCCAGCAGATACGCAGTATTTT
TRBJ2-7 | TRBV21-1 | 14 | NA | NA | CASSPRTGYYEQYF | TGTGCCAGCAGCCCGCGGACAGGCTACTACGAGCAGTACTTC
TRBJ2-7 | TRBV9 | 14 | NA | NA | CASSVAFQGYEQYF | TGTGCCAGCAGCGTAGCTTTTCAGGGCTACGAGCAGTACTTC
TRBJ2-3 | TRBV3-1/TRBV3-2 | 17 | NA | TRBD2 | CASSQDKVAGRRYTQYF | TGTGCCAGCAGCCAAGATAAGGTAGCGGGTCGAAGGTATACGCAGTATTTT
TRBJ1-1 | TRBV2 | 15 | NA | TRBD1 | CASPTGTGINTEAFF | TGTGCCAGCCCTACCGGGACAGGGATCAACACTGAAGCTTTCTTT
TRBJ2-5 | TRBV5-1 | 14 | NA | TRBD1 | CASSLGQGMETQYF | TGCGCCAGCAGCTTGGGACAGGGTATGGAGACCCAGTACTTC
TRBJ1-5 | TRBV5-6 | 16 | NA | NA | CASSKTGGFSNQPQHF | TGTGCCAGCAGCAAAACGGGGGGTTTTAGCAATCAGCCCCAGCATTTT
TRBJ1-1 | TRBV7-8 | 14 | NA | NA | CASRRQGGGTEAFF | TGTGCCAGCAGGAGGCAGGGAGGAGGCACTGAAGCTTTCTTT